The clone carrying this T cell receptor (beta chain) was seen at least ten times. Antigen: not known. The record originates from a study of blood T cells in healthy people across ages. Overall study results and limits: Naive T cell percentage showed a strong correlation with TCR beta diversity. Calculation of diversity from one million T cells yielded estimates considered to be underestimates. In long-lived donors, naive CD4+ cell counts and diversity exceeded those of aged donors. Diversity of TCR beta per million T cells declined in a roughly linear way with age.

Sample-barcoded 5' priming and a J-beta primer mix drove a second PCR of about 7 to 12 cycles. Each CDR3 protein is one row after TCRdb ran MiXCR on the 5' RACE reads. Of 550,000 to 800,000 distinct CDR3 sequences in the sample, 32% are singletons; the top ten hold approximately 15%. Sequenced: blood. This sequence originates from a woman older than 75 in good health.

In DNA, the CDR3 is TGTGCCAGCTCACCGAACGCCGATTATGGCTACACCTTC. This encodes CASSPNADYGYTF. V gene TRBV18 combines with J gene TRBJ1-2, with no clear D. In germline, CDR1 is KGHSH, CDR2 LQKENI. The germline V and J ends were trimmed by 3 bases and 5 bases, with 10 bases remaining between them. This CDR3 has 13 residues.